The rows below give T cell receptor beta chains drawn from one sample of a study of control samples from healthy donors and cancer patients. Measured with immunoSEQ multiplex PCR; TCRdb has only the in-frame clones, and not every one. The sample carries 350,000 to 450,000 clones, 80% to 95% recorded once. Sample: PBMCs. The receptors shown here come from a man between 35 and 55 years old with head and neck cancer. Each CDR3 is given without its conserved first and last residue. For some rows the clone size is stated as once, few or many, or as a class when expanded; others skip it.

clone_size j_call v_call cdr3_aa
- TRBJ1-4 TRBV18 TSSRQGATNEKLF
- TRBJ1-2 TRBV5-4 ASSEPPYGYT
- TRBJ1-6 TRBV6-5 ASGVFPPSPLH
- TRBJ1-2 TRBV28 ASTLRDRGGGGYT
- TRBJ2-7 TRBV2 ASNPLAGGYHEQY
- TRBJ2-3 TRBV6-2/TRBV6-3 ASSTGTADTQY
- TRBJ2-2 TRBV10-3 AIPRGGLSTGELF
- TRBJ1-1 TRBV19 ASSNDRLRQYTEAF
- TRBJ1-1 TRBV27 ASIRENTEAF
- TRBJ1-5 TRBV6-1 ASRQGWNQPQH
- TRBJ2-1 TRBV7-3 ASSLWSSGTRNEQF
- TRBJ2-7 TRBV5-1 ASSLVDKYEQY
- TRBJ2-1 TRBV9 ASSVWGINEQF
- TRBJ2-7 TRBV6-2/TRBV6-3 ASSRSSGRAYEQY
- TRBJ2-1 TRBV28 ASRGGDNEQF
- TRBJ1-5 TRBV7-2 ASSRGQGGYQPQH
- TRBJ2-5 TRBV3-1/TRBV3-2 ASSHGARLAGDETQY
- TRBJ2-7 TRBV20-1 SADSEGEQY
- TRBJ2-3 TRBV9 ASSPTAQLSDTQY
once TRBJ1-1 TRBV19 ATQTGAEAF
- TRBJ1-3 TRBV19 ASSISGML
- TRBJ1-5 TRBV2 ASRGSEYSNQPQH
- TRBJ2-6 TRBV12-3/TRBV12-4 ASSRSGANVLT
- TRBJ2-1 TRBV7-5 ARSPQEFSGSSYNEQF
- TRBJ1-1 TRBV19 ASSIVWGTGTEAF
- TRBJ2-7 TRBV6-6 ASSYLADGYEQY
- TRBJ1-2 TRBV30 AWSEDRGPFYGYT
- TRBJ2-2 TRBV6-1 ASSEDRLRRRSTGELF
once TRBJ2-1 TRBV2 ASSPPGTALSDEQF
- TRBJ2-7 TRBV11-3 ASSFTGTGNYEQY
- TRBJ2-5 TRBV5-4 ASNPGTETQY
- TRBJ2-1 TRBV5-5 ASSLVDEQF
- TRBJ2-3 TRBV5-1 ASSFRQGRTDTQY
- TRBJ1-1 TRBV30 AWTPGGRQTEAF
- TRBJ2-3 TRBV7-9 ASSVSGGAWESDTQY
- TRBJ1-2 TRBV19 ASSTWTGTGYGYT
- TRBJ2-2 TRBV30 AWSVGGARDTGELF
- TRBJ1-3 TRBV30 AWGQGFNSGNTIY
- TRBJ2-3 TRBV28 ASRRGGGLAGLPTDTQY
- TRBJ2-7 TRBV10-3 AISESGSPTYEQY
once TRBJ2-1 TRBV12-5 ASGETDRGRNEQF
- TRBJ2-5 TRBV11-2 ASSRTGQGPMQTQY
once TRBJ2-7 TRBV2 ASSEELGGSYEQY
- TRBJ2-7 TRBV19 ASSLRGGQSYEQY
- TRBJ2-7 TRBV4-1 ASSHLRGSTYEQY
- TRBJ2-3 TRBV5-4 ASSFRASGDGTDTQY